What follows are 32 T cell receptor beta chains derived from one specimen sequenced in a study of T cells in Graves' hyperthyroidism and ophthalmopathy. There were TCR beta CDR3 regions amplified from RNA transcripts. An initial round of RT-PCR targeting the TCR CDR3 relied on the HTBI primer set. TCRdb reprocessed the multiplex PCR reads via MiXCR and lists one record per CDR3 protein. Among hundreds of thousands of distinct CDR3 sequences listed, about 14% were seen once. Sequenced input: blood. These receptors were collected from a woman aged 45-59 years with Graves' ophthalmopathy.

This clonotype appeared a few times. This chain joins TRBV20-1 and TRBJ2-7; possible D gene TRBD2, 6 bases. Germline V gene data show CDR1 as DFQATT and CDR2 as SNEGSKA (reference sequence). The V end was cut by 3 bases, the J end by 7 bases, with 16 bases between. CDR3 length: 13 residues. DNA for the CDR3: TGCAGTGCTAGTGATCTTGGAGGGGAGGAGCAGTACTTC. This encodes CSASDLGGEEQYF.

There are many counts of this clonotype. The V and J genes are TRBV20-1 and TRBJ2-4, with D maybe TRBD1 (5 bases). Trimming took 0 bases from V and 0 from J, leaving 9 bases between them. The CDR3 totals 15 residues. Germline V CDR1 and CDR2: DFQATT, SNEGSKA (reference sequence). Here the CDR3 reads CSARDDRLAKNIQYF. The CDR3 DNA is TGCAGTGCTAGAGATGACAGACTAGCCAAAAACATTCAGTACTTC.

The V and J genes are TRBV19 and TRBJ1-1; TRBD1 is a possible D gene (5 bases). The V end lost 6 bases, the J end lost 0 bases, and 14 bases lay between the germline ends. This CDR3 is 15 amino acids long. CDR1 is LNHDA, CDR2 SQIVND, per germline (reference sequence). The CDR3 loop is CASRSLGPVNTEAFF. The CDR3 DNA reads TGTGCCAGTAGATCCCTGGGGCCAGTGAACACTGAAGCTTTCTTT.

At least ten counts were recorded for this clonotype. The V call is TRBV30, the J call TRBJ2-2, with 13 positions matching TRBD2. The trim removed 5 bases at V and 6 bases at J, leaving 6 bases unmatched. CDR3 length equals 15 residues. The germline V gene has CDR1 GTSNPN and CDR2 SVGIG (reference sequence). In DNA form, the CDR3 reads TGTGCCTGGCCCGGGACTAGCGGGAAGTCCGGGGAGCTGTTTTTT. Protein: CAWPGTSGKSGELFF. Combining the CDR3 with reference TRBV30 and TRBJ2-2 gives the whole variable domain SQTIHQWPATLVQPVGSPLSLECTVEGTSNPNLYWYRQAAGRGLQLLFYSVGIGQISSEVPQNLSASRPQDRQFILSSKKLLLSDSGFYLCAWPGTSGKSGELFFGEGSRLTVL.

In regard to this clonotype: A read error is possible here, since a much larger clone lies one base away. V usage is TRBV28 and J usage is TRBJ1-5, with a weak D call TRBD1 (5 bases). There are 14 residues in the CDR3. Germline V gene lookup returns CDR1 MDHEN and CDR2 SYDVKM. V was pared by 3 bases and J by 6 bases, with 12 bases between. The CDR3 loop is CASSLEDKVQPQHF. DNA of the CDR3: TGTGCCAGCAGTTTGGAGGACAAGGTTCAGCCCCAGCATTTT.

The chain joins TRBV20-1 to TRBJ1-1; D is ambiguous. Trimming pared 0 bases from V and 0 bases from J, leaving 5 bases between. Germline CDR1 is DFQATT and CDR2 is SNEGSKA (reference sequence). This CDR3 has 13 amino acids. The DNA for the CDR3 is TGCAGTGCTAGAGAGACGGTGAACACTGAAGCTTTCTTT. Protein product: CSARETVNTEAFF.

There are many counts of this clonotype. The chain recombines TRBV11-3 with TRBJ2-1; no firm D call. CDR1 is SGHNT and CDR2 is YENEEA in the germline V gene. Trimming cost V 2 bases and J 7 bases, with 15 bases left between them. CDR3 length equals 15 residues. Here the CDR3 reads CASSLQTNGHNEQFF. CDR3 DNA: TGTGCCAGCAGCTTACAAACTAATGGTCATAATGAGCAGTTCTTC.

The chain couples TRBV20-1 to TRBJ2-4, with unresolved D. Trimming removed 6 bases from V and 12 bases from J, with 15 bases in between. The CDR3 is 11 residues long. From germline, CDR1 is DFQATT and CDR2 SNEGSKA (reference sequence). CDR3 loop: CSADTLGTQYF. CDR3 in DNA: TGCAGTGCGGATACTTTGGGTACTCAGTACTTC.

Ten or more counts support this clonotype. This rearrangement joins TRBV4-2 to TRBJ2-7, with D uncertain. V was shortened by 1 base and J by 1 base, with 14 bases between the two germline ends. This CDR3 spans 16 amino acids. The germline gives CDR1 LGHNA, CDR2 YNFKEQ. In nucleotides, the CDR3 is TGTGCCAGCAGCCAAGGATCCAGTACCTATTCCTACGAGCAGTACTTC. Amino acids: CASSQGSSTYSYEQYF.

This clonotype has just a few counts. The chain uses TRBV28 and TRBJ1-4, with D possibly being TRBD1 (5 bases). CDR3 length equals 13 residues. Germline loops: CDR1 MDHEN, CDR2 SYDVKM. Trimming stripped 8 bases from V and 4 bases from J, with 11 bases between. CDR3 bases: TGTGCCAGCGAACAGGTTAATAATGAAAAACTGTTTTTT. This encodes CASEQVNNEKLFF.

This clonotype was observed a few times. The V call is TRBV13, the J call TRBJ2-7; 12 bases are a match to TRBD2. This CDR3 spans 16 amino acids. In germline, CDR1 is PRHDT, CDR2 FYEKMQ (reference sequence). Losses at the gene ends were 3 bases for V and 2 bases for J; bases not matched to a gene: 5. In nucleotides, the CDR3 is TGTGCCAGCAGCTTTCGGCTAGCGGGAGGGACCTACGAGCAGTACTTC. Protein: CASSFRLAGGTYEQYF.

In its sample, this clonotype was seen many times. This chain links TRBV28 with TRBJ2-7; TRBD1 matches 8 bases. Trimming at V came to 5 bases and at J to 5 bases, leaving 8 bases not matched to a gene. There are 14 residues in the CDR3. Germline CDR1 and CDR2: MDHEN and SYDVKM. The CDR3 is CASSLRQGRHEQYF. CDR3 bases: TGTGCCAGCAGTCTACGACAGGGGAGACACGAGCAGTACTTC.

This clonotype was seen ten or more times. This chain links TRBV27 with TRBJ1-1; D remains unclear. The V gene lost 6 bases and the J gene lost 4 bases, with 15 bases spanning the gap. The CDR3 spans 14 residues. Per the germline V gene, CDR1 is MNHEY and CDR2 is SMNVEV (reference sequence). The CDR3 is CASSPVRAGTEAFF. The CDR3 nucleotides read TGTGCCAGCAGCCCCGTTAGGGCGGGCACTGAAGCTTTCTTT.

At least ten counts were recorded for this clonotype. The chain recombines TRBV20-1 with TRBJ2-5; 8 bases are a match to TRBD1. The germline V gene encodes CDR1 DFQATT and CDR2 SNEGSKA (reference sequence). The CDR3 sequence is 15 residues long. Germline trimming cut 2 bases from V and 5 bases from J; bases unmatched to any gene: 10. CDR3 DNA sequence: TGCAGTGCTAGACTTATCGGACAGGGACACGAGACCCAGTACTTC. This gives the protein CSARLIGQGHETQYF.

Many counts were recorded for this clonotype. The chain combines TRBV28 with TRBJ2-5; the D gene is possibly TRBD2 (6 bases). Per the germline V gene, CDR1 is MDHEN and CDR2 is SYDVKM. This CDR3 region has 15 residues. V was shortened by 4 bases and J by 12 bases, with 24 bases between the two germline ends. The CDR3 coding sequence is TGTGCCAGCAGTTCCATAGCGGACGACCTTTTAATCAAGTACTTC. The encoded protein is CASSSIADDLLIKYF. The full variable domain, with the rest looked up from reference TRBV28 and TRBJ2-5, is DVKVTQSSRYLVKRTGEKVFLECVQDMDHENMFWYRQDPGLGLRLIYFSYDVKMKEKGDIPEGYSVSREKKERFSLILESASTNQTSMYLCASSSIADDLLIKYFGPGTRLLVL.

This clonotype came up many times. V gene TRBV4-1 combines with J gene TRBJ2-3; D is ambiguous. Germline V gene data show CDR1 as MGHRA and CDR2 as YSYEKL. V was pared by 1 base and J by 3 bases, with 14 bases between. This CDR3 has 16 amino acids. CDR3 sequence (DNA): TGCGCCAGCAGCCAAGTTTCTCGCGGCAGTACAGATACGCAGTATTTT. As protein: CASSQVSRGSTDTQYF.

The V and J genes are TRBV6-5 and TRBJ2-7; a weak D match, TRBD1 (5 bases). Trimming removed 2 bases at V and 2 bases at J, with 10 bases between. Germline V CDR1 and CDR2: MNHEY, SVGAGI. The CDR3 runs 14 residues. This chain's CDR3 is CASSYPRQPYEQYF. The CDR3 nucleotides read TGTGCCAGCAGTTACCCCCGACAGCCCTACGAGCAGTACTTC.

At least ten counts were recorded for this clonotype. The chain recombines TRBV11-2 with TRBJ2-2; 7 bases align to TRBD2. The trim removed 6 bases at V and 5 bases at J, leaving 6 bases unmatched. CDR1 and CDR2 (germline): SGHAT, FQNNGV. The CDR3 is 14 residues long. CDR3 amino acids: CASRIQRGTGELFF. The DNA of the CDR3 is TGTGCCAGCAGGATTCAGCGGGGTACCGGGGAGCTGTTTTTT.

In its sample, this clonotype was seen many times. The chain combines TRBV6-1 with TRBJ1-2; no firm D call. The CDR3 is 15 residues long. Germline assignment: CDR1 MNHNS and CDR2 SASEGT. V gave up 5 bases and J gave up 1 base, with 14 bases separating them. The CDR3 nucleotides are TGTGCCAGCAGTTGGTCAGGAACCCTTAACTATGGCTACACCTTC. Translated: CASSWSGTLNYGYTF.

This clonotype came up many times. The J gene is TRBJ2-3, the V gene TRBV5-1, with a tentative D call TRBD2 (6 bases). CDR1 and CDR2 (germline): SGHRS, YFSETQ. The CDR3 extends over 15 amino acids. Between the trimmed V and J ends, which lost 4 bases and 3 bases, there was a span of 15 bases. The CDR3 here is CASSAGTSLTDTQYF. The CDR3 coding sequence is TGCGCCAGCAGCGCCGGGACTTCGCTTACAGATACGCAGTATTTT.

The rearrangement joins TRBV7-9 to TRBJ2-4; TRBD1 matches at 8 bases. This CDR3 is 16 amino acids long. After removal of 0 bases from V and 6 bases from J, the junction contained 7 bases not matched to a gene. Germline-derived CDR1 and CDR2 are SEHNR and FQNEAQ (reference sequence). The CDR3, as DNA: TGTGCCAGCAGCTTAGCGCCCCGGGACAGGAGAAACATTCAGTACTTC. Protein sequence: CASSLAPRDRRNIQYF.

This clonotype was recorded many times. CDR3 protein: CSATPSDNEQFF. The CDR3 bases are TGCAGTGCCACCCCTAGCGACAATGAGCAGTTCTTC. The chain couples TRBV20-1 to TRBJ2-1; possible D gene TRBD2, 6 bases. V gave up 6 bases and J gave up 5 bases, with 11 bases separating them. The CDR3 spans 12 residues. The germline CDR1 and CDR2 sequences are DFQATT and SNEGSKA (reference sequence).

This clonotype appeared many times. V usage is TRBV5-1 and J usage is TRBJ1-6, with TRBD1 identical over 8 bases. The CDR3 has 15 amino acids. The germline V gene encodes CDR1 SGHRS and CDR2 YFSETQ. J was trimmed by 7 bases and V by 1 base; bases with no gene match: 4. CDR3 coding DNA: TGCGCCAGCAGCTTGCAGGGGGCAACGAATTCACCCCTCCACTTT. As protein: CASSLQGATNSPLHF.

This clonotype was picked up many times. The gene calls are TRBV6-2 or TRBV6-3 and TRBJ2-5; 14 bases line up with TRBD2. This CDR3 has 16 residues. In germline, CDR1 is MNHEY, CDR2 SVGEGT. V lost 6 bases to trimming and J lost 4 bases; unmatched junction nucleotides: 7. The CDR3 loop reads CASRNGLAGGRETQYF. The CDR3 DNA reads as TGTGCCAGCAGGAATGGACTAGCGGGAGGAAGAGAGACCCAGTACTTC.

At least ten counts were recorded for this clonotype. This chain joins TRBV6-2 or TRBV6-3 and TRBJ1-2; the D gene is possibly TRBD1 (5 bases). Germline V gives CDR1 MNHEY, CDR2 SVGEGT. V dropped 7 bases and J dropped 5 bases, with 20 bases sitting between them. The CDR3 loop spans 15 amino acids. For the CDR3, the DNA is TGTGCCAGCACTGAATTCCGCGGGGACGCGTATGGCTACACCTTC. Translating it yields CASTEFRGDAYGYTF.

Comment on this clonotype: This may come from a read error, since a much larger clone is one base off. The genes are TRBV20-1 and TRBJ2-1; no clear D. V lost 5 bases and J lost 9, with 17 bases in between. The CDR3 has 13 amino acids. In germline, CDR1 is DFQATT, CDR2 SNEGSKA (reference sequence). CDR3 sequence reads: CSAPLLGVGEQFF. DNA of the CDR3: TGCAGTGCTCCGCTTCTTGGTGTGGGTGAGCAGTTCTTC.

V is TRBV6-2 or TRBV6-3 and J is TRBJ2-2; D is unclear. V was trimmed by 2 bases and J by 4 bases, leaving 5 bases between them. CDR1 MNHEY and CDR2 SVGEGT come from the germline V gene. The CDR3 consists of 13 residues. CDR3 nucleotides: TGTGCCAGCAGTTACGTAGTCACCGGGGAGCTGTTTTTT. Translation: CASSYVVTGELFF.

This clonotype was picked up many times. The V call is TRBV3-1, the J call TRBJ2-1; unclear D gene. V was pared by 0 bases and J by 0 bases, with 9 bases between. The CDR3 has 16 amino acids. The germline gives CDR1 LGHDT, CDR2 YNNKEL (reference sequence). CDR3 sequence (DNA): TGTGCCAGCAGCCAAGATGGGATCGGCTCCTACAATGAGCAGTTCTTC. This sequence encodes CASSQDGIGSYNEQFF.

This clonotype occurred a few times. The chain is built from TRBV3-2 and TRBJ2-4; the D segment call TRBD1 is taken from the table without a DNA check. TRBV3-2 is reported as a pseudogene. The CDR3 is 15 residues long. The DNA of the CDR3 is TGTGCCAGCAGCCAAGAAAGGGGCGAAAAAAACATTCAGTACTTC. This sequence encodes CASSQERGEKNIQYF.

This clonotype was seen at least ten times. V and J are TRBV20-1 and TRBJ2-7; 10 nucleotides agree with TRBD1. CDR1 is DFQATT and CDR2 is SNEGSKA in the germline V gene (reference sequence). The CDR3 covers 13 residues. J was trimmed by 5 bases and V by 6 bases; bases with no gene match: 7. CDR3 sequence: CSARTGGMDEQYF. The CDR3 DNA is TGCAGTGCCCGGACAGGGGGGATGGACGAGCAGTACTTC.

The V gene is TRBV20-1, the J gene TRBJ2-7, with D unclear. V was trimmed by 0 bases and J by 7 bases, leaving 13 bases between them. The length of the CDR3 is 13 residues. Germline-derived CDR1 and CDR2 are DFQATT and SNEGSKA (reference sequence). CDR3 loop: CSAREGWVGEQYF. The CDR3 DNA follows: TGCAGTGCTAGAGAAGGGTGGGTGGGGGAGCAGTACTTC.

With respect to this clonotype: Just one base apart from a much larger clone, this may be a read error. The rearrangement joins TRBV28 to TRBJ2-7; D unresolved. CDR1 is MDHEN, CDR2 SYDVKM, per germline. Trimming took off 6 bases at V and 6 bases at J, with 12 bases between the two ends. This CDR3 spans 12 amino acids. The CDR3 protein is CASSRWAFEQYF. The CDR3 DNA follows: TGTGCCAGCAGCCGGTGGGCCTTCGAGCAGTACTTC.